Listed below are T cell receptor beta chains from one sample, sequenced in a study of blood T cell repertoires in COVID-19. The protocol was immunoSEQ multiplex PCR, while the TCRdb copy is restricted to in-frame clones and leaves out a portion. This sample has approximately 90,000 clones, with about 80% found just once. The sample comprised peripheral blood. These receptors were taken from a woman aged 80 or older with acute or convalescent COVID-19. CDR3s include the opening cysteine and the closing phenylalanine or tryptophan. The D gene is left open where the match is weak.

>TRBV7-8|15|TRBJ2-1|TRBD1
CASSSRSTGDNEQFF
>TRBV6-5|16|TRBJ2-7|TRBD2
CASSYSGGDGSYEQYF
>TRBV29-1|14|TRBJ1-2|NA
CSVEDRLGGDGYTF
>TRBV7-6|16|TRBJ2-3|TRBD2
CASSGRTSGMGDTQYF
>TRBV6-6|12|TRBJ1-1|NA
CASSYSSGEAFF
>TRBV9|14|TRBJ2-7|TRBD1
CASSWDRGDYEQYF
>TRBV6-5|14|TRBJ2-7|NA
CASTSNRRTYEQYF
>TRBV6-5|14|TRBJ2-1|TRBD1
CASSRDRGPNEQFF
>TRBV2|15|TRBJ1-2|NA
CASSELRQGNYGYTF
>TRBV27|14|TRBJ1-2|NA
CASSPGTRFYGYTF
>TRBV30|16|TRBJ1-6|TRBD1
CAWSRDRGPRNSPLHF
>TRBV5-1|16|TRBJ2-2|TRBD1
CASSIPGTANTGELFF
>TRBV19|14|TRBJ2-7|NA
CASSIGLVSYEQYF
>TRBV15|15|TRBJ1-4|TRBD1
CATSRDWQGGEKLFF
>TRBV13|14|TRBJ2-7|TRBD1
CASSLGQGARGQYF
>TRBV2|17|TRBJ1-3|NA
CASRGPGLPISGNTIYF
>TRBV19|15|TRBJ2-7|TRBD1
CASRTRTGKTYEQYF
>TRBV9|15|TRBJ1-3|NA
CASSVAGSAGNTIYF
>TRBV6-5|14|TRBJ2-1|TRBD1
CASSRDRGFDEQFF
>TRBV11-3|16|TRBJ2-2|TRBD1
CASSRTGFANTGELFF
>TRBV19|14|TRBJ2-2|NA
CASSTAQGTGELFF
>TRBV29-1|15|TRBJ2-1|TRBD2
CSVDRLADDSNEQFF
>TRBV2|13|TRBJ1-1|NA
CASSTDMNTEAFF
>TRBV18|16|TRBJ1-2|TRBD1
CASSLPGTGGSYGYTF
>TRBV5-1|15|TRBJ1-1|NA
CASSLVQGKNTEAFF
>TRBV29-1|15|TRBJ1-3|NA
CSAQTRQGSGNTIYF
>TRBV19|13|TRBJ1-5|NA
CASSIAVNQPQHF